The source of this T cell receptor (beta chain) is a study of blood T cell repertoires in COVID-19. Study-level background: The samples span acute and convalescent COVID-19 from the United States, Italy and Spain. Sources were T cells, B-cell-depleted T cells, or PBMCs; the material itself was cDNA or gDNA.

Assay: immunoSEQ multiplex PCR; the TCRdb copy retains only in-frame clones and omits some. The table lists 240,000 or so clones, about 73% of them singletons, with around 3.4% in the top ten. Germline lookup yields CDR1 SGHTA and CDR2 FQGNSA. The CDR3 contains 14 residues. The V and J ends lost 7 bases and 4 bases, in that order; junction bases with no gene match: 7. The sequence was obtained from a woman of 80 years or more with acute or convalescent COVID-19. The J gene is TRBJ1-2, the V gene TRBV7-2, with TRBD1 matching 9 bases. The source material was peripheral blood. CDR3 residues: CASKNTGGIYGYTF. The CDR3 coding sequence is TGTGCCAGCAAAAATACAGGGGGCATCTATGGCTACACCTTC.